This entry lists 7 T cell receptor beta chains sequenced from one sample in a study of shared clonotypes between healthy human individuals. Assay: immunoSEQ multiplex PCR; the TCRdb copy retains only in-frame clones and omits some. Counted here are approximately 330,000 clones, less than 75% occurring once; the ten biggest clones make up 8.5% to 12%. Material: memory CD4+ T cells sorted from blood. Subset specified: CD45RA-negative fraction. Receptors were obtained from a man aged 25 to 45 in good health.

The CDR3 nucleotides are TGTGCCAGCTCACCCGGGACAGAAATTGAAGCTTTCTTT. Protein: CASSPGTEIEAFF. The chain links TRBV18 to TRBJ1-1; 7 bases are shared with TRBD1. Germline V CDR1 and CDR2: KGHSH, LQKENI. V lost 3 bases and J lost 7; bases outside the gene matches: 5. The CDR3 spans 13 residues.

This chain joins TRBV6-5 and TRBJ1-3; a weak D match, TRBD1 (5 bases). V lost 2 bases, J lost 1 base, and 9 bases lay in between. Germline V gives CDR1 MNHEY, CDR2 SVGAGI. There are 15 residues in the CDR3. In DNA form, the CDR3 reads TGTGCCAGCAGTTACGACGGGGCTTCTGGAAACACCATATATTTT. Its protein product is CASSYDGASGNTIYF.

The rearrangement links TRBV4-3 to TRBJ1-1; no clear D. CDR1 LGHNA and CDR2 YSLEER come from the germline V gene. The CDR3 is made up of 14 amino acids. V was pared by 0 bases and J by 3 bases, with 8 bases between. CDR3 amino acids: CASSQEISDTEAFF. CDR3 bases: TGCGCCAGCAGCCAAGAGATTTCCGACACTGAAGCTTTCTTT.

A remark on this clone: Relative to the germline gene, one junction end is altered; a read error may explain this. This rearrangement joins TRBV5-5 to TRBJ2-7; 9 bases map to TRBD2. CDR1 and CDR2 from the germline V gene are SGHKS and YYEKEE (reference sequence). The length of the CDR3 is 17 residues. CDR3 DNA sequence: TGTGCCAGCAGCTGGCCCGGGGTAGCGGGAGTGTCCTCCGAGCAGTACTTC. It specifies CASSWPGVAGVSSEQYF.

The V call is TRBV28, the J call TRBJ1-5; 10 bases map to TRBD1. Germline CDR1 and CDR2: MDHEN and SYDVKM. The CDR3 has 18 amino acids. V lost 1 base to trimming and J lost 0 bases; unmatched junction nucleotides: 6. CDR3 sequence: CASSLYGTGVNSNQPQHF. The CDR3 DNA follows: TGTGCCAGCAGTTTATACGGGACAGGGGTGAATAGCAATCAGCCCCAGCATTTT.

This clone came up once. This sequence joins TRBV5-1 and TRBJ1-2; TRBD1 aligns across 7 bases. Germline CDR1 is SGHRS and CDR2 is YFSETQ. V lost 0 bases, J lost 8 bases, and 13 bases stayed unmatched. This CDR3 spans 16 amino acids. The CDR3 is CASSLGQGFVVGGYTF. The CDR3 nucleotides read TGCGCCAGCAGCTTGGGACAGGGATTCGTTGTTGGAGGCTACACCTTC. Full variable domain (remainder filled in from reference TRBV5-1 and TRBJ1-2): KAGVTQTPRYLIKTRGQQVTLSCSPISGHRSVSWYQQTPGQGLQFLFEYFSETQRNKGNFPGRFSGRQFSNSRSEMNVSTLELGDSALYLCASSLGQGFVVGGYTFGSGTRLTVV.

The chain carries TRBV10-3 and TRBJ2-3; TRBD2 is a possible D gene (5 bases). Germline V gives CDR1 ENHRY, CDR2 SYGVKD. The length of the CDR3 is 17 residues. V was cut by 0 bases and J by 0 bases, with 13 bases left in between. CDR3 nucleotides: TGTGCCATCAGTGAGTCGGAACTAGTTCGGAGCACAGATACGCAGTATTTT. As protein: CAISESELVRSTDTQYF.